The rows below give T cell receptor beta chains drawn from one sample of a study of cytomegalovirus exposure and HLA in healthy donors. TCRdb's table, derived via immunoSEQ multiplex PCR, lists solely in-frame clones and lacks some. The sample records 200,000 or so clones, approximately 88% being singletons. Material for sequencing was PBMCs. These receptors came from a boy between 5 and 17 years old in good health and CMV-seronegative. CDR3s leave out the opening cysteine and the closing phenylalanine or tryptophan. The order of the fields is V gene, J gene, CDR3 protein.

>TRBV5-4|TRBJ1-1
ASSLAVNTEAF
>TRBV15|TRBJ1-5
ATSREQTERWPQH
>TRBV27|TRBJ2-3
ASSDWPSGVWDTQY
>TRBV5-1|TRBJ2-3
ASAPLAATDTQY
>TRBV13|TRBJ2-1
ASSLGNSVYNEQF
>TRBV6-5|TRBJ1-5
ASRGRRGGPEPQH
>TRBV7-9|TRBJ2-1
ASQPSTSGSIEQF
>TRBV29-1|.
SFRGYEQY
>TRBV9|TRBJ1-2
ASSGRDSLTYGYT
>TRBV7-2|TRBJ2-7
ASRLTSGGTYEQY